These 20 T cell receptor beta chains were all obtained from the same sample, sequenced in a study of blood T cell repertoires in COVID-19. The data were produced by immunoSEQ multiplex PCR, yet TCRdb's version contains in-frame clones alone and is incomplete. The sample records roughly 250,000 clones, 85% to 90% being singletons. Material for sequencing was PBMCs or T cells enriched from blood (not recorded which). The receptors stem from a woman younger than 35 who had recovered from COVID-19.

The rearrangement joins TRBV27 to TRBJ1-2; 9 bases are a match to TRBD1. The CDR3 totals 17 residues. V was clipped by 5 bases and J by 0 bases; unmatched bases: 10. Looked up from germline, CDR1 is MNHEY and CDR2 is SMNVEV (reference sequence). This CDR3 reads CASSPQTGGFTNYGYTF. CDR3 DNA sequence: TGTGCCAGCAGTCCACAGACAGGGGGGTTCACTAACTATGGCTACACCTTC.

The genes are TRBV30 and TRBJ2-1; D is uncertain. The CDR3 sequence is 12 residues long. V shed 2 bases and J shed 7 bases, with 9 bases lying between them. Per the germline V gene, CDR1 is GTSNPN and CDR2 is SVGIG (reference sequence). The CDR3 sequence: CAWSQIINEQFF. The CDR3 coding sequence is TGTGCCTGGAGTCAGATAATAAATGAGCAGTTCTTC.

This clone was picked up one time. The chain joins TRBV9 to TRBJ2-7, with a possible D match to TRBD1 (6 bases). V lost 3 bases and J lost 3, with 13 bases in between. The germline CDR1 and CDR2 sequences are SGDLS and YYNGEE. This CDR3 comprises 14 residues. CDR3 loop: CASSAGVRSYEQYF. CDR3 sequence (DNA): TGTGCCAGCAGCGCAGGGGTAAGGAGCTACGAGCAGTACTTC.

This chain connects TRBV5-6 to TRBJ2-7, with 7 bases fitting TRBD1. The CDR3 extends over 14 amino acids. CDR1 and CDR2 from the germline V gene are SGHDT and YYEEEE. V trimming: 7 bases; J trimming: 5 bases; junction bases outside the gene matches: 12. The CDR3 DNA sequence: TGTGCCAGCCGACCAGGGGGTATCGTCCACGAGCAGTACTTC. This encodes CASRPGGIVHEQYF.

This clone was seen a single time. The chain employs TRBV5-8 and TRBJ2-7, with no clear D. The germline V gene has CDR1 SGHTS and CDR2 YDEGEE. This CDR3 comprises 15 residues. V lost 0 bases, J lost 4 bases, and 14 bases lay in between. CDR3 sequence: CASSLAPGRVYEQYF. For the CDR3, the DNA is TGTGCCAGCAGCTTGGCTCCCGGTCGCGTGTACGAGCAGTACTTC.

V usage is TRBV7-9 and J usage is TRBJ1-2; D call uncertain. Germline loops: CDR1 SEHNR, CDR2 FQNEAQ (reference sequence). V lost 4 bases and J 4 bases, leaving 10 bases between the germline ends. The CDR3 has 13 amino acids. The CDR3 coding sequence is TGTGCCAGCAGCTCCGGAGACCCCTATGGCTACACCTTC. Protein: CASSSGDPYGYTF. Combining the CDR3 with reference TRBV7-9 and TRBJ1-2 gives the whole variable domain DTGVSQNPRHKITKRGQNVTFRCDPISEHNRLYWYRQTLGQGPEFLTYFQNEAQLEKSRLLSDRFSAERPKGSFSTLEIQRTEQGDSAMYLCASSSGDPYGYTFGSGTRLTVV.

The chain has TRBV28 and TRBJ2-2, with TRBD2 matching over 10 bases. After removal of 8 bases from V and 1 base from J, the junction contained 4 bases not matched to a gene. The germline CDR1 and CDR2 sequences are MDHEN and SYDVKM. The CDR3 is 15 amino acids. CDR3 sequence reads: CASLSGGENTGELFF. The CDR3 coding sequence is TGTGCCAGCCTAAGCGGGGGGGAGAACACCGGGGAGCTGTTTTTT.

This chain uses TRBV4-1 with TRBJ1-2, with D possibly matching TRBD1 (6 bases). This CDR3 is built from 16 residues. V dropped 1 base and J dropped 4 bases, with 16 bases sitting between them. The germline V gene has CDR1 MGHRA and CDR2 YSYEKL. The CDR3 nucleotides are TGCGCCAGCAGCCAAGTGGTCGGGGGGCGCCTCTATGGCTACACCTTC. This gives the protein CASSQVVGGRLYGYTF.

The rearrangement links TRBV9 to TRBJ1-3, with D perhaps matching TRBD1 (6 bases). V dropped 0 bases and J dropped 2 bases, with 30 bases sitting between them. CDR1 is SGDLS and CDR2 is YYNGEE in the germline V gene. The CDR3 totals 22 residues. CDR3 loop: CASSVATFTTGHFSTPGNTIYF. The CDR3 DNA sequence: TGTGCCAGCAGCGTAGCTACCTTTACCACGGGACACTTTAGCACCCCTGGAAACACCATATATTTT.

The rearrangement uses TRBV5-1 and TRBJ2-5; perhaps TRBD1 as D (7 bases). Trimming stripped 6 bases from V and 5 bases from J, with 23 bases between. The germline CDR1 and CDR2 sequences are SGHRS and YFSETQ. This CDR3 region has 16 residues. The CDR3: CASTRGGGDSGETQYF. For the CDR3, the DNA is TGCGCCAGCACCCGTGGAGGGGGCGATTCTGGGGAGACCCAGTACTTC. The whole variable domain, filled in from reference TRBV5-1 and TRBJ2-5, reads KAGVTQTPRYLIKTRGQQVTLSCSPISGHRSVSWYQQTPGQGLQFLFEYFSETQRNKGNFPGRFSGRQFSNSRSEMNVSTLELGDSALYLCASTRGGGDSGETQYFGPGTRLLVL.

The CDR3 nucleotides read TGTGCCAGTACCATCACCGGGGAGCTGTTTTTT. This encodes CASTITGELFF. The rearrangement uses TRBV19 and TRBJ2-2; D unresolved. The CDR3 has 11 residues. Germline assignment: CDR1 LNHDA and CDR2 SQIVND (reference sequence). V gave up 7 bases and J gave up 4 bases, with 4 bases separating them.

The chain recombines TRBV12-3 or TRBV12-4 with TRBJ1-1, with D possibly TRBD1 on 6 matching bases. V dropped 5 bases and J dropped 5 bases, with 12 bases sitting between them. There are 13 residues in the CDR3. As DNA, the CDR3 is TGTGCCAGCAGTCTGGGGGCGCCGACTGAAGCTTTCTTT. Translated: CASSLGAPTEAFF.

This clone appeared a single time. The chain uses TRBV9 and TRBJ1-2; 7 nucleotides line up with TRBD1. In germline, CDR1 is SGDLS, CDR2 YYNGEE. CDR3 length: 13 residues. Losses at the gene ends were 3 bases for V and 3 bases for J; bases not matched to a gene: 2. CDR3 region: CASSATGDYGYTF. Here the CDR3 DNA reads TGTGCCAGCAGCGCCACAGGGGACTATGGCTACACCTTC.

CDR3 DNA: TGTGCCTGGAGTCTGGCAGAAGAGACCCAGTACTTC. This sequence encodes CAWSLAEETQYF. The J gene is TRBJ2-5, the V gene TRBV30; unclear D gene. Germline V gene sequence: CDR1 GTSNPN, CDR2 SVGIG (reference sequence). The V end lost 2 bases, the J end lost 3 bases, and 7 bases lay between the germline ends. This CDR3 contains 12 residues.

The J gene is TRBJ2-2, the V gene TRBV6-1, with D possibly being TRBD2 (5 bases). The CDR3 sequence is 14 residues long. The ends were cut back, 2 bases at V and 4 bases at J, with 8 bases in the middle. The germline V gene encodes CDR1 MNHNS and CDR2 SASEGT. CDR3 sequence: CASSELGSTGELFF. CDR3 DNA sequence: TGTGCCAGCAGTGAATTGGGGAGCACCGGGGAGCTGTTTTTT.

The chain recombines TRBV7-9 with TRBJ2-2; tentatively, D is TRBD1 (5 bases). Germline assignment: CDR1 SEHNR and CDR2 FQNEAQ (reference sequence). The CDR3 is made up of 13 amino acids. V was shortened by 1 base and J by 5 bases, with 5 bases between the two germline ends. CDR3 bases: TGTGCCAGCAGCTTAGAGGGGACCGGGGAGCTGTTTTTT. This codes for CASSLEGTGELFF. Combining the CDR3 with reference TRBV7-9 and TRBJ2-2 gives the whole variable domain DTGVSQNPRHKITKRGQNVTFRCDPISEHNRLYWYRQTLGQGPEFLTYFQNEAQLEKSRLLSDRFSAERPKGSFSTLEIQRTEQGDSAMYLCASSLEGTGELFFGEGSRLTVL.

The V call is TRBV28, the J call TRBJ1-2; TRBD1 matches at 10 bases. The germline V gene encodes CDR1 MDHEN and CDR2 SYDVKM. The CDR3 contains 13 residues. The V segment lost 10 bases and the J segment 7 bases; nucleotides outside the gene matches: 9. CDR3 nucleotide sequence: TGTGCCATGGGGGACAGGGGAGCAGCTGGCTACACCTTC. It specifies CAMGDRGAAGYTF.

The J gene is TRBJ1-1, the V gene TRBV4-1; a weak D match, TRBD1 (6 bases). Per the germline V gene, CDR1 is MGHRA and CDR2 is YSYEKL. This CDR3 is built from 14 residues. Trimming took 0 bases from V and 4 from J, leaving 9 bases between them. The CDR3 region is CASSQDRGATEAFF. The CDR3 region has the DNA TGCGCCAGCAGCCAAGATCGGGGGGCCACTGAAGCTTTCTTT.

The rearrangement links TRBV6-5 to TRBJ2-7; TRBD1 matches 7 bases. V lost 6 bases, J lost 2 bases, and 7 bases stayed unmatched. Germline CDR1 MNHEY, CDR2 SVGAGI. The CDR3 consists of 14 residues. The CDR3: CASSLTGTAYEQYF. The CDR3 nucleotides are TGTGCCAGCAGCTTGACCGGGACAGCCTACGAGCAGTACTTC.

The chain joins TRBV12-3 or TRBV12-4 to TRBJ2-3; D unclear. Deletions cut 5 bases from V and 3 bases from J, with 9 bases between. CDR3 size: 13 residues. The CDR3 DNA reads TGTGCCAGCAGTCCGCGGCAGACAGATACGCAGTATTTT. Residues: CASSPRQTDTQYF.